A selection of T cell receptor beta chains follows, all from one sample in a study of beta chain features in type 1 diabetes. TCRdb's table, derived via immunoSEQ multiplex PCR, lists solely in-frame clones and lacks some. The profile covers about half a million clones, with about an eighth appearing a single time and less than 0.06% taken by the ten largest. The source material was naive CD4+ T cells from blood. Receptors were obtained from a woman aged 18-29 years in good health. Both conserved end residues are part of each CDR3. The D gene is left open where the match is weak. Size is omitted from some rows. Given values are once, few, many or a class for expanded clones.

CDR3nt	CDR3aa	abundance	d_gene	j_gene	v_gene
TGTGCCGGGGCTCGCTCTGGGGCCAACGTCCTGACTTTC	CAGARSGANVLTF	few	-	TRBJ2-6	TRBV7-2
TGTGTCACTAGACGATGGGTAGACAATGAGCAGTTCTTC	CVTRRWVDNEQFF	few	-	TRBJ2-1	TRBV7-9
TGTGCCAGTAGTCTAGGGACAGGTCGACAGACCCAGTACTTC	CASSLGTGRQTQYF	-	TRBD1	TRBJ2-5	TRBV19
TGCGCCAGTAACCAGGGGCTGGAGGAGACCCAGTACTTC	CASNQGLEETQYF	-	-	TRBJ2-5	TRBV5-1
TGTGCCAGCAGTTACCGGGACAGGGAAGGCGAAGCTTTCTTT	CASSYRDREGEAFF	-	TRBD1	TRBJ1-1	TRBV6-5
TGTGCCTGGAGTGTTGAGTACGAGCAGTACTTC	CAWSVEYEQYF	few	-	TRBJ2-7	TRBV30
TGTGCCAGCAGCTTGTCGCGTTCCTCCTACAATGAGCAGTTCTTC	CASSLSRSSYNEQFF	-	-	TRBJ2-1	TRBV7-3
TGTGCCAGTAGTACCTATACGCCAGAGACCCAGTACTTC	CASSTYTPETQYF	few	-	TRBJ2-5	TRBV19
TGTGCCATCAGTGAAGCGGCCGAGAGGGTAAACATTCAGTACTTC	CAISEAAERVNIQYF	few	-	TRBJ2-4	TRBV10-3
TGCGCCAGCAGTCCCGGGACAGCCCTCGAAAAACTGTTTTTT	CASSPGTALEKLFF	-	TRBD1	TRBJ1-4	TRBV5-1
TGTGCCAGCTCACCAGACATCTACGAGCAGTACTTC	CASSPDIYEQYF	-	-	TRBJ2-7	TRBV18
TGTGCCAGCAGCCCGGGACCGTCGCCGAACTATGGCTACACCTTC	CASSPGPSPNYGYTF	-	-	TRBJ1-2	TRBV6-5
TGCGCCAGCAGCCAAGCTCTCCCTAGCGGGGTCACAGATACGCAGTATTTT	CASSQALPSGVTDTQYF	once	TRBD2	TRBJ2-3	TRBV4-3
TGTGCCAGCAGTTTAATGGACAGGGGATACAATGAGCAGTTCTTC	CASSLMDRGYNEQFF	-	TRBD1	TRBJ2-1	TRBV28
TGTGCCAGCAGCGTAATAGCGGGGGTTGAGCAGTTCTTC	CASSVIAGVEQFF	-	TRBD2	TRBJ2-1	TRBV9
TGTGCCAGCAGCTTAGGGAAACAAGAGACCCAGTACTTC	CASSLGKQETQYF	few	-	TRBJ2-5	TRBV7-9
TGCGCCAGCAGCCCAGGAGGGGTGAAGTCCTACAATGAGCAGTTCTTC	CASSPGGVKSYNEQFF	few	-	TRBJ2-1	TRBV4-3
TGTGCCACCAGCAGAGACCCTCGGGAGACCCAGTACTTC	CATSRDPRETQYF	few	-	TRBJ2-5	TRBV15
TGCGCCAGCAGCCAAAACAGGGTGAAAGGGGCCAACGTCCTGACTTTC	CASSQNRVKGANVLTF	-	-	TRBJ2-6	TRBV4-1
TGCGCCAGCAGCCAACTAGGTATTGAGACCCAGTACTTC	CASSQLGIETQYF	few	-	TRBJ2-5	TRBV4-3
TGTGCCAGCAGCGTTGTAGGACTAGCACACTTCGGCGGGCAGTTCTTC	CASSVVGLAHFGGQFF	few	TRBD2	TRBJ2-1	TRBV9
TGTGCCAGCAACCCTGAGGGCTACAGGCAGTACTTC	CASNPEGYRQYF	few	-	TRBJ2-5	TRBV2
TGTGCCTGGAGTGCCTCCGGGACAGGGGGCATTGAGCAGTTCTTC	CAWSASGTGGIEQFF	few	TRBD1	TRBJ2-1	TRBV30
TGTGCTAGTGGTTCGACCGGGACACTCGAAGGGCAGTACTTC	CASGSTGTLEGQYF	few	-	TRBJ2-7	TRBV12-5
TGTGCCAGCAGCTCGCCGGGCAGGCTTCTCGACGATGAGCAGTTCTTC	CASSSPGRLLDDEQFF	-	-	TRBJ2-1	TRBV7-2
TGTGCCTGGATCCCTCCTGGTACGGAGACCCAGTACTTC	CAWIPPGTETQYF	-	-	TRBJ2-5	TRBV30
TGTGCCTGGAGGGACAGGGGAAACGGGGCCCAAGAGACCCAGTACTTC	CAWRDRGNGAQETQYF	-	TRBD1	TRBJ2-5	TRBV30
TGTGCCAGCAGTCCGGGACAGGGAAACACTGAAGCTTTCTTT	CASSPGQGNTEAFF	-	TRBD1	TRBJ1-1	TRBV6-1
TGTGCCAGCAGCCCACAGGGAAACACCATATATTTT	CASSPQGNTIYF	few	-	TRBJ1-3	TRBV7-2
TGTGCCAGCAGCCGGGACACGGATCAGCCCCAGCATTTT	CASSRDTDQPQHF	-	-	TRBJ1-5	TRBV9
TGTGCCAGCAGCTTAGGGCCCCAAGAGGGGGCTTTCTTT	CASSLGPQEGAFF	few	-	TRBJ1-1	TRBV7-2
TGTGCCAGCAGCTTCCCAGGGGAGGAGACCCAGTACTTC	CASSFPGEETQYF	-	-	TRBJ2-5	TRBV7-2
TGTGCCAGCAGCCCGCTGGGACTAGCGGGAGAGCTTGAGCAGTTCTTC	CASSPLGLAGELEQFF	few	TRBD2	TRBJ2-1	TRBV7-3
TGTGCCAGCAGCCAATCGGATACGCAGTATTTT	CASSQSDTQYF	many	-	TRBJ2-3	TRBV14
TGCGCCAGCAGCGCATACCGGGACAGGGGGACCCCCGATACGCAGTATTTT	CASSAYRDRGTPDTQYF	-	TRBD1	TRBJ2-3	TRBV5-1
TGTGCCAGCACTCGGGGTTCTGACTACAATGAGCAGTTCTTC	CASTRGSDYNEQFF	-	-	TRBJ2-1	TRBV6-5
TGTGCCAGCAGCTCCCGACCGCTCCAGACTAGCGGGAGTCAGCAGTTCTTC	CASSSRPLQTSGSQQFF	few	TRBD2	TRBJ2-1	TRBV7-9
TGTGCCAGCAGTGATGGGGCTCCGACGCGGGATTTT	CASSDGAPTRDF	few	-	TRBJ2-3	TRBV2
TGTGCCAGCTCACCGCCAGCGCTCATCCGGGTCCTAAGCACAGATACGCAGTATTTT	CASSPPALIRVLSTDTQYF	-	-	TRBJ2-3	TRBV18
TGTGCCTGGAGCAGGACCTACTACGAGCAGTACTTC	CAWSRTYYEQYF	few	-	TRBJ2-7	TRBV30
TGTGCCAGCAGCAGCGACGGGTTGAGCTCCTACGAGCAGTACTTC	CASSSDGLSSYEQYF	few	-	TRBJ2-7	TRBV7-2
TGCAGCGTTGATAGCGGAGCCTACAATGAGCAGTTCTTC	CSVDSGAYNEQFF	few	-	TRBJ2-1	TRBV29-1
TGTGCCAGCAGCTTAGAGTGGTCCGCAGATACGCAGTATTTT	CASSLEWSADTQYF	few	-	TRBJ2-3	TRBV7-2
TGTGCCAGCGGCCAAACAGGGAGGGGATACAATGAGCAGTTCTTC	CASGQTGRGYNEQFF	few	-	TRBJ2-1	TRBV7-2
TGTGCCACCGGACGGGGGCAGGCGGAGACCCAGTACTTC	CATGRGQAETQYF	-	-	TRBJ2-5	TRBV10-3
TGCAGCGGCGGACTAGCGGGGGGGCCCTACAATGAGCAGTTCTTC	CSGGLAGGPYNEQFF	few	TRBD2	TRBJ2-1	TRBV29-1
TGTGCCACCAGCAGAGTGGGTAGCGGGAGATATGGCGAGCAGTACTTC	CATSRVGSGRYGEQYF	-	TRBD2	TRBJ2-7	TRBV15
TGTGCCACCAGCAGTTTAATCGGCAGCCCAGTGGAGCAGTACTTC	CATSSLIGSPVEQYF	-	-	TRBJ2-7	TRBV15
TGTGCCAGCAGCTCAACAGGCTCTGAAGCTTTCTTT	CASSSTGSEAFF	few	-	TRBJ1-1	TRBV4-2
TGTGCCAGCAGTGAATCGGGCACAGATACGCAGTATTTT	CASSESGTDTQYF	-	-	TRBJ2-3	TRBV25-1